Each of the 27 T cell receptor beta chains below was sequenced from the same sample in a study of T cell changes during pregnancy in multiple sclerosis. TCRdb's copy holds only in-frame clones and misses some; the assay was immunoSEQ multiplex PCR. The table includes around 63,000 clones, 92% detected once. Sequenced material: peripheral blood, taken after pregnancy. The source of these receptors is a female donor with multiple sclerosis, enrolled in a pregnancy study.

This clone was detected once. This chain uses TRBV4-1 with TRBJ1-1; D not resolved. This CDR3 contains 18 residues. CDR1 is MGHRA, CDR2 YSYEKL, per germline. V was pared by 2 bases and J by 4 bases, with 23 bases between. In DNA form, the CDR3 reads TGCGCCAGCAGCCAACTCTCGAGCGCGGTTCAGAGTAGCACTGAAGCTTTCTTT. This codes for CASSQLSSAVQSSTEAFF.

The V and J genes are TRBV10-1 and TRBJ2-5; 8 nucleotides line up with TRBD1. V lost 3 bases to trimming and J lost 1 base; unmatched junction nucleotides: 4. CDR1 and CDR2 from the germline V gene are WNHNN and SYGVQD (reference sequence). There are 15 residues in the CDR3. The CDR3 DNA is TGCGCCAGCAGTGACAGGACAGGGTCCCAAGAGACCCAGTACTTC. Translating it yields CASSDRTGSQETQYF.

V is TRBV10-2 and J is TRBJ2-2; D unclear. CDR3 length equals 14 residues. The germline CDR1 and CDR2 sequences are WSHSY and SAAADI. Trimming shortened V by 11 bases and J by 2 bases, and 15 bases separated the two germline ends. The CDR3 region is CAVRERFNTGELFF. DNA of the CDR3: TGCGCCGTTCGCGAGAGGTTCAACACCGGGGAGCTGTTTTTT.

This chain connects TRBV5-4 to TRBJ2-1; 15 bases are shared with TRBD2. Germline CDR1 is SGHNT and CDR2 is YYREEE (reference sequence). V was clipped by 2 bases and J by 0 bases; unmatched bases: 9. The CDR3 loop spans 20 amino acids. CDR3 protein: CASSLPGLAGGGGSYNEQFF. Written as DNA, the CDR3 is TGTGCCAGCAGCTTACCGGGACTAGCGGGAGGAGGGGGCTCCTACAATGAGCAGTTCTTC.

This clone was observed once. CDR3 loop: CASSSGVYQETQYF. CDR3 in DNA: TGCGCCAGCAGCTCCGGAGTGTACCAAGAGACCCAGTACTTC. The rearrangement joins TRBV5-1 to TRBJ2-5; D not certain. The germline V gene has CDR1 SGHRS and CDR2 YFSETQ. The V gene lost 3 bases and the J gene lost 0 bases, with 9 bases spanning the gap. There are 14 residues in the CDR3.

The chain employs TRBV28 and TRBJ1-2, with D possibly TRBD1 on 6 matching bases. The CDR3 has 15 amino acids. V lost 5 bases, J lost 3 bases, and 16 bases lay in between. The germline CDR1 and CDR2 sequences are MDHEN and SYDVKM. The CDR3 protein is CASSPTGWLYYGYTF. For the CDR3, the DNA is TGTGCCAGCAGTCCGACAGGATGGTTGTACTATGGCTACACCTTC.

The chain joins TRBV9 to TRBJ2-7; 7 bases agree with TRBD1. Germline V gives CDR1 SGDLS, CDR2 YYNGEE. The CDR3 covers 14 residues. V lost 8 bases and J lost 0; bases outside the gene matches: 8. DNA of the CDR3: TGTGCCAGTTGTCCGGGACAGAACTCCTACGAGCAGTACTTC. This translates into CASCPGQNSYEQYF. The full variable domain, in which reference TRBV9 and TRBJ2-7 provide the parts outside the CDR3, is DSGVTQTPKHLITATGQRVTLRCSPRSGDLSVYWYQQSLDQGLQFLIQYYNGEERAKGNILERFSAQQFPDLHSELNLSSLELGDSALYFCASCPGQNSYEQYFGPGTRLTVT.

This chain connects TRBV5-6 to TRBJ1-1; 8 bases line up with TRBD1. CDR3 length equals 16 residues. The junction had 6 bases not matched to a gene; V was cut back by 1 base and J by 1 base. Germline V gene lookup returns CDR1 SGHDT and CDR2 YYEEEE. The CDR3 reads CASSLSDRGANTEAFF. In DNA form, the CDR3 reads TGTGCCAGCAGCTTGTCCGACAGGGGAGCGAACACTGAAGCTTTCTTT.

The table lists this clone with a count of one. The rearrangement links TRBV2 to TRBJ2-1, with 8 bases identical to TRBD1. Germline CDR1 and CDR2: SNHLY and FYNNEI. V dropped 4 bases and J dropped 8; count of bases not matched to a gene: 4. This CDR3 region has 13 residues. This CDR3 reads CASSGDRRDEQFF. The CDR3 region has the DNA TGTGCCAGCAGTGGGGACAGGAGGGATGAGCAGTTCTTC.

In its sample, this clone was seen once. The J gene is TRBJ2-1, the V gene TRBV9; 8 nucleotides agree with TRBD2. This CDR3 comprises 14 residues. The V segment lost 3 bases and the J segment 5 bases; nucleotides outside the gene matches: 4. Germline V gives CDR1 SGDLS, CDR2 YYNGEE. The CDR3, as DNA: TGTGCCAGCAGCGGGACTAGCCGAAACAATGAGCAGTTCTTC. It translates to CASSGTSRNNEQFF. Filled out from reference TRBV9 and TRBJ2-1, the complete variable domain reads DSGVTQTPKHLITATGQRVTLRCSPRSGDLSVYWYQQSLDQGLQFLIQYYNGEERAKGNILERFSAQQFPDLHSELNLSSLELGDSALYFCASSGTSRNNEQFFGPGTRLTVL.

The chain combines TRBV5-6 with TRBJ2-5; no firm D call. The CDR3 runs 13 residues. V was trimmed by 1 base and J by 4 bases, leaving 8 bases between them. The germline V gene has CDR1 SGHDT and CDR2 YYEEEE. The CDR3, as DNA: TGTGCCAGCAGCTTGACTGCCCCAGAGACCCAGTACTTC. This translates into CASSLTAPETQYF.

J is TRBJ2-1 and V is TRBV27; 8 nucleotides line up with TRBD1. Trimming at V came to 2 bases and at J to 7 bases, leaving 4 bases not matched to a gene. Germline-derived CDR1 and CDR2 are MNHEY and SMNVEV (reference sequence). The CDR3 spans 14 residues. The CDR3 here is CASSLLRDRNEQFF. Written as DNA, the CDR3 is TGTGCCAGCAGTTTACTCCGGGACAGGAATGAGCAGTTCTTC.

This chain links TRBV5-4 with TRBJ1-1, with D perhaps TRBD1 (5 bases). Trimming cost V 2 bases and J 2 bases, with 16 bases left between them. Looked up from germline, CDR1 is SGHNT and CDR2 is YYREEE (reference sequence). CDR3 length: 16 residues. CDR3 bases: TGTGCCAGCAGCTTTGGCGGGACCCGAGTCAACACTGAAGCTTTCTTT. This sequence encodes CASSFGGTRVNTEAFF.

The rearrangement links TRBV7-9 to TRBJ1-1, with a tentative D call TRBD1 (6 bases). Trimming removed 3 bases from V and 5 bases from J, with 13 bases in between. Germline V CDR1 and CDR2: SEHNR, FQNEAQ (reference sequence). The CDR3 length is 14 residues. The CDR3: CASSLAGEGTEAFF. CDR3 nucleotides: TGTGCCAGCAGCTTGGCAGGGGAAGGAACTGAAGCTTTCTTT.

This rearrangement joins TRBV5-1 to TRBJ2-1, with 7 bases that match TRBD2. The CDR3 length is 15 residues. J lost 7 bases, V lost 2 bases, and 9 bases had no gene match. Germline CDR1 is SGHRS and CDR2 is YFSETQ. The chain's CDR3 is CASSFRASGANEQFF. The CDR3 DNA follows: TGCGCCAGCAGCTTTAGGGCTAGCGGAGCGAATGAGCAGTTCTTC.

This clone was seen only once. The gene calls are TRBV6-6 and TRBJ2-7; TRBD2 matches at 10 bases. Looked up from germline, CDR1 is MNHNY and CDR2 is SVGAGI (reference sequence). The CDR3 extends over 15 amino acids. J lost 2 bases, V lost 4 bases, and 5 bases had no gene match. As DNA, the CDR3 is TGTGCCAGCAGTTCCGCTAGCGGGAGCGCCTACGAGCAGTACTTC. The encoded protein is CASSSASGSAYEQYF.

V and J are TRBV2 and TRBJ1-5, with 9 positions matching TRBD1. This CDR3 contains 15 residues. V was clipped by 6 bases and J by 2 bases; unmatched bases: 5. CDR1 and CDR2 (germline): SNHLY, FYNNEI. CDR3 coding DNA: TGTGCCAGCAGACAGGGGGCGCTTGGCAATCAGCCCCAGCATTTT. It codes for CASRQGALGNQPQHF.

This chain connects TRBV5-1 to TRBJ1-1; D may be TRBD1 (5 bases). This CDR3 has 13 residues. Germline V gives CDR1 SGHRS, CDR2 YFSETQ. Trimming pared 8 bases from V and 3 bases from J, leaving 14 bases between. The CDR3 region is CASRGAPDTEAFF. Written as DNA, the CDR3 is TGCGCCAGTAGGGGCGCCCCGGACACTGAAGCTTTCTTT.

This clone was detected once. V and J are TRBV7-2 and TRBJ2-1, with D tentatively TRBD2 (5 bases). The V end lost 5 bases, the J end lost 1 base, and 6 bases lay between the germline ends. In germline, CDR1 is SGHTA, CDR2 FQGNSA. The CDR3 covers 13 residues. The CDR3 DNA follows: TGTGCCAGCAGCGGGAGATCCTACAATGAGCAGTTCTTC. Its protein is CASSGRSYNEQFF.

The chain uses TRBV5-8 and TRBJ2-5; 8 bases are a match to TRBD1. Germline CDR1 and CDR2: SGHTS and YDEGEE. V trimming: 4 bases; J trimming: 5 bases; junction bases outside the gene matches: 10. The CDR3 is made up of 15 amino acids. The CDR3 DNA is TGTGCCAGCAGCCCGACAGGGGTCGGGTTGGAGACCCAGTACTTC. It translates to CASSPTGVGLETQYF. Complete variable domain (other parts from reference TRBV5-8 and TRBJ2-5): EAGVTQSPTHLIKTRGQQATLRCSPISGHTSVYWYQQALGLGLQFLLWYDEGEERNRGNFPPRFSGRQFPNYSSELNVNALELEDSALYLCASSPTGVGLETQYFGPGTRLLVL.

In DNA form, the CDR3 reads TGTGCCATCAGTGACCAGCGGGACTCCTACGAGCAGTACTTC. Translating gives CAISDQRDSYEQYF. The gene calls are TRBV10-3 and TRBJ2-7, with TRBD2 matching over 7 bases. The germline V gene encodes CDR1 ENHRY and CDR2 SYGVKD. Unmatched junction bases numbered 2, after V lost 3 bases and J lost 0 bases. The CDR3 has 14 residues.

The rearrangement uses TRBV29-1 and TRBJ1-2; 12 bases agree with TRBD1. The CDR3 contains 16 residues. Trimming took 4 bases from V and 7 from J; bases not matched to a gene: 13. In germline, CDR1 is SQVTM, CDR2 ANQGSEA. The CDR3 loop reads CSVVGQGATTSSGYTF. The CDR3 DNA reads as TGCAGCGTTGTGGGACAGGGGGCGACTACGTCCTCTGGCTACACCTTC.

The chain uses TRBV7-2 and TRBJ1-3; unclear D gene. Germline V gene data show CDR1 as SGHTA and CDR2 as FQGNSA. V gave up 4 bases and J gave up 1 base, with 8 bases separating them. The CDR3 is 14 residues long. The CDR3 region is CASSYGVSGNTIYF. The CDR3 nucleotides are TGTGCCAGCAGCTATGGAGTTTCTGGAAACACCATATATTTT.

This rearrangement joins TRBV5-1 to TRBJ1-4; D is uncertain. This CDR3 is 14 amino acids long. V lost 2 bases and J 2 bases, leaving 7 bases between the germline ends. Germline V lookup: CDR1 SGHRS, CDR2 YFSETQ. The DNA for the CDR3 is TGCGCCAGCAGCTTACAACCGACTAATGAAAAACTGTTTTTT. Protein sequence: CASSLQPTNEKLFF.

This clone has a single count. V gene TRBV28 combines with J gene TRBJ2-7; 9 bases fit TRBD2. The CDR3 totals 15 residues. The germline V gene has CDR1 MDHEN and CDR2 SYDVKM. Germline trimming cut 4 bases from V and 7 bases from J; bases unmatched to any gene: 11. CDR3 residues: CASSSSGGRAGEQYF. CDR3 coding DNA: TGTGCCAGCAGTTCTTCAGGCGGGAGGGCCGGAGAGCAGTACTTC. The variable domain in full, completed from reference TRBV28 and TRBJ2-7, reads DVKVTQSSRYLVKRTGEKVFLECVQDMDHENMFWYRQDPGLGLRLIYFSYDVKMKEKGDIPEGYSVSREKKERFSLILESASTNQTSMYLCASSSSGGRAGEQYFGPGTRLTVT.

The chain recombines TRBV30 with TRBJ1-3; tentative D call: TRBD1 (5 bases). Trimming stripped 3 bases from V and 4 bases from J, with 19 bases between. The CDR3 extends over 16 amino acids. CDR1 and CDR2 (germline): GTSNPN, SVGIG (reference sequence). The CDR3 here is CAWSLTRGARGNTIYF. The CDR3 DNA reads as TGTGCCTGGAGCTTGACTAGGGGTGCGCGCGGAAACACCATATATTTT. Full variable domain (missing parts from reference TRBV30 and TRBJ1-3): SQTIHQWPATLVQPVGSPLSLECTVEGTSNPNLYWYRQAAGRGLQLLFYSVGIGQISSEVPQNLSASRPQDRQFILSSKKLLLSDSGFYLCAWSLTRGARGNTIYFGEGSWLTVV.

The chain is built from TRBV19 and TRBJ2-3; tentative D call: TRBD2 (6 bases). The CDR3 contains 16 residues. CDR1 LNHDA and CDR2 SQIVND come from the germline V gene (reference sequence). The V end lost 3 bases, the J end lost 2 bases, and 15 bases lay between the germline ends. In DNA, the CDR3 is TGTGCCAGTAGTATCGAGCTAGCGACCTACACAGATACGCAGTATTTT. Amino acids: CASSIELATYTDTQYF. Supplemented by reference TRBV19 and TRBJ2-3, the full variable domain reads DGGITQSPKYLFRKEGQNVTLSCEQNLNHDAMYWYRQDPGQGLRLIYYSQIVNDFQKGDIAEGYSVSREKKESFPLTVTSAQKNPTAFYLCASSIELATYTDTQYFGPGTRLTVL.